The T cell receptor (beta chain) described here comes from a study of cytomegalovirus exposure and HLA in healthy donors. The wider study: Earlier sequencing of some 180 million T cells yielded 120 million or so unique TCR beta sequences. Drawn from HLA-typed donors, around 85 million unique TCRs were held in an early data release.

In germline, CDR1 is MNHEY, CDR2 SMNVEV (reference sequence). This CDR3 has 15 amino acids. With V trimmed by 5 bases and J by 5 bases, 8 bases remained unmatched. With 60 Vbeta and 13 Jbeta primers, the PCR was carried out. Libraries were prepared by immunoSEQ multiplex PCR; TCRdb keeps only in-frame clonotypes and omits some of them. The table records hundreds of thousands of clones, more than 70% of them present only once. The sequence was collected from a boy aged 5-17 years in good health and CMV-seronegative. The genes are TRBV27 and TRBJ2-5; 10 nucleotides match TRBD1. Sequencing input: PBMCs. Here the CDR3 DNA reads TGTGCCAGCAGTCCAACGGGACAGGGGCTGGAGACCCAGTACTTC. It codes for CASSPTGQGLETQYF.